The clone carrying this T cell receptor (beta chain) has more than one count but fewer than ten. Its cognate antigen is unknown. This entry belongs to a study of T cell repertoires in cytomegalovirus infection. About the study: CMV infection and matching HLA type were both indicated by public TCR beta signatures. Study outcomes and limitations: It was HLA-C-restricted CMV-specific TCR beta clonotypes that dominated the response ex vivo. Totalled public TCR beta family frequency picked out people who carried CMV plus the relevant HLA.

MiXCR, applied by TCRdb to the reads, yields one record per CDR3 protein. The sample includes nearly 450,000 distinct CDR3 sequences, roughly 30% of them seen just once. This CDR3 has 14 residues. CDR1 is SGHVS, CDR2 FNYEAQ, per germline. Trimming took off 1 base at V and 5 bases at J, with 11 bases between the two ends. This rearrangement joins TRBV7-6 to TRBJ1-1; D is ambiguous. The sequenced material came from PBMCs. The source is a human donor in good health (CMV status not recorded). Some clones in this sample may be carry-over from other donors' samples. The CDR3 DNA follows: TGTGCCAGCAGCTTAGGTCCGGGATGGACTGAAGCTTTCTTT. It codes for CASSLGPGWTEAFF. The full variable domain, in which reference TRBV7-6 and TRBJ1-1 provide the parts outside the CDR3, is GAGVSQSPRYKVTKRGQDVALRCDPISGHVSLYWYRQALGQGPEFLTYFNYEAQQDKSGLPNDRFSAERPEGSISTLTIQRTEQRDSAMYRCASSLGPGWTEAFFGQGTRLTVV.